The sequence of this TCR beta chain was determined in a study of blood T cells in healthy people across ages (dated by TCRdb to between 2014 and 2017). Notes on the research overall: In model experiments, template switching captured about one uniquely barcoded TCR beta cDNA molecule for every two T cells. The study measured age-related changes in TCR beta repertoire diversity using deep sequencing normalized with unique cDNA molecular identifiers. Two additional independent replicas of 1 million unique cDNA reads from the same blood draw were analyzed for two donors (one aged 18 to 30 and one aged 80 or older). Donors were grouped into four age groups: young (average approximately 16 years), middle-aged (under 40), aged (around 66) and long-lived (just over 80). To avoid experimental bias, donors of different ages were spread randomly across the sequencing lanes. The paper's findings and limits, for the study overall: As age increased, observed TCR beta diversity per million T cells dropped in a roughly linear way, and a significant reduction was already evident by age about 40. Compared with the aged group, more naive CD4+ T cells, fewer expanded clones and increased TCR diversity were shown by the long-lived group, suggesting age selection. Observed TCR beta diversity correlated strongly with the percentage of naive T cells measured by flow cytometry. Donor CMV infection status was unknown, potentially confounding age-related changes in expanded clonotypes. Estimates of total diversity from one million sequenced T cells were regarded as lower bounds and underestimates. Since profiling was done on bulk unsorted PBMCs, naive and antigen-experienced compartments could not be conclusively compared.

Systemically healthy Caucasian individuals from Russia, 39 in total and aged roughly 6 to 90 years, were included as donors. Approximately 11 milliliters of peripheral blood were drawn from each donor into EDTA-treated Vacutainer tubes. Ficoll-Paque density-gradient centrifugation was used to isolate PBMCs, with at least 7 million per sample. Total RNA was extracted from PBMCs with Trizol reagent, with at least 6 micrograms obtained per sample. The percentages of naive CD45RAhigh/CD27high T cells were determined by flow cytometry on a PBMC aliquot from every donor. According to the germline V gene, CDR1 reads SGDLS and CDR2 reads YYNGEE. The CDR3 contains 15 residues, cysteine and phenylalanine counted. The read is trimmed to its CDR3 DNA, 45 bases read in frame from base 1. Receptor amplification or capture employed 5' RACE. The sequencer listed for this sample is Illumina HiSeq 2500. A second roughly 6 to 12 cycle PCR used a sample-barcoded 5' primer and a J-beta primer mix. Each TCR beta cDNA molecule received a unique molecular identifier from a template-switch 5' adaptor carrying 12 random nucleotides. Each sample yielded at least 3 million CDR3-containing paired-end reads. The Mint cDNA synthesis kit, primed by a TRBC-specific oligonucleotide, was used to synthesize first-strand cDNA from all RNA. Following uracil-DNA glycosylase treatment, all cDNA underwent a first 18-cycle PCR with the universal primers M1SS and BC2_uni_R. In the authors' own workflow: For normalization, 1 million high-quality reads, each with a distinct molecular identifier, were randomly selected from each sample. Reads sharing molecular identifiers were discarded rather than binned into consensus sequences. MiTCR, run with a Q25 quality threshold and the strictest error-elimination algorithm, handled CDR3 identification, clonotype clustering and error correction. Lower-bound total TCR beta diversity was estimated with a nonparametric unseen species model using Euler transformation. TCRdb ran its own pipeline on the public reads, namely fastp trimming at Q25 and MiXCR clone calling, and kept in-frame beta chains. Duplicate CDR3 protein sequences are folded into a single record with the most common DNA and genes. The V and J calls and clone size come from TCRdb's table, not from the authors' own analysis. The sample table holds 890,000 or so distinct CDR3 sequences, of which about 59% were seen once. The top ten clones comprise 25% to 30% of the sample.

As to this clonotype: This clone's antigen is unknown. An end of the junction does not agree with germline; a read error may underlie this.

The specimen was blood. In this chain, TRBV9 is recombined with TRBJ2-1; 7 nucleotides in the junction match TRBD1. The J call is in doubt because the DNA end fits TRBJ2-7 better. This sequence originates from a man younger than 45 in good health. The CDR3 corresponds to CASGVRTGKAYEQYF. The nucleotide sequence is TGTGCCAGCGGCGTACGGACAGGCAAGGCCTACGAGCAGTACTTC.